The rows below give T cell receptor beta chains drawn from one sample of a study of CXCR3-negative and CXCR3-positive naive CD8 T cells. With the 5' RACE reads reprocessed, TCRdb shows one record per CDR3 protein and no DNA. This sample's table reports approximately 47,000 distinct CDR3 sequences. Sample: naive CXCR3- CD8+ T cells from blood. Source of these receptors: a human donor in good health. Some clones in this sample may be carry-over from other donors' samples. The CDR3 runs from the conserved cysteine through the conserved F or W. Clone size is stated in some rows and not others, as once, few, many or a class when expanded.

clone_size j_call v_call cdr3_aa
. TRBJ1-5 TRBV4-1 CASSQEGPRDQPQHF
. TRBJ1-1 TRBV12-3/TRBV12-4 CASSLTGGGTEAFF
. TRBJ1-1 TRBV12-3/TRBV12-4 CATRPGLNTEAFF
. TRBJ2-7 TRBV6-2/TRBV6-3 CASSYPNEQYF
. TRBJ2-7 TRBV6-2/TRBV6-3 CASSPLGPPNEQYF
. TRBJ2-7 TRBV28 CASIAPTGASSYEQYF
. TRBJ2-7 TRBV9 CASSVLGGGVNEQYF
. TRBJ2-7 TRBV7-2 CASSPTYRDRGSYEQYF
. TRBJ2-1 TRBV13 CATKEGISSYNEQFF
. TRBJ2-2 TRBV28 CASSLRGRGGELFF
. TRBJ2-1 TRBV12-3/TRBV12-4 CASSFGQHNEQFF
. TRBJ1-1 TRBV11-2 CASSLVRGKGDEAFF
. TRBJ2-5 TRBV11-2 CATAGREETQYF
. TRBJ1-4 TRBV7-9 CASSVAGWGLTEKLFF
. TRBJ2-3 TRBV4-1 CASSQDGVAGTDTQYF
large TRBJ2-1 TRBV14 CASSPLGIETGGFTTYNEQFF
. TRBJ2-7 TRBV5-6 CASSWDRDYEQYF
. TRBJ1-1 TRBV11-2 CASSLGGAGENTEAFF
. TRBJ2-1 TRBV10-3 CAISERGGGDYNEQFF
. TRBJ2-1 TRBV6-4 CASSDSSYNEQFF
. TRBJ2-2 TRBV10-2 CASSVGRDTGELFF
. TRBJ2-5 TRBV28 CASSLSVSGDPRAQYF
. TRBJ2-5 TRBV4-1 CASSQGQGPQETQYF
. TRBJ2-1 TRBV7-6 CASSQASGSSYNEQFF
. TRBJ2-2 TRBV4-3 CASSQDLSDTGELFF
. TRBJ1-1 TRBV2 CASSPPAGRTEAFF
. TRBJ2-4 TRBV28 CASSFPDEQYF
. TRBJ1-2 TRBV28 CASIEGGAGYYGYTF